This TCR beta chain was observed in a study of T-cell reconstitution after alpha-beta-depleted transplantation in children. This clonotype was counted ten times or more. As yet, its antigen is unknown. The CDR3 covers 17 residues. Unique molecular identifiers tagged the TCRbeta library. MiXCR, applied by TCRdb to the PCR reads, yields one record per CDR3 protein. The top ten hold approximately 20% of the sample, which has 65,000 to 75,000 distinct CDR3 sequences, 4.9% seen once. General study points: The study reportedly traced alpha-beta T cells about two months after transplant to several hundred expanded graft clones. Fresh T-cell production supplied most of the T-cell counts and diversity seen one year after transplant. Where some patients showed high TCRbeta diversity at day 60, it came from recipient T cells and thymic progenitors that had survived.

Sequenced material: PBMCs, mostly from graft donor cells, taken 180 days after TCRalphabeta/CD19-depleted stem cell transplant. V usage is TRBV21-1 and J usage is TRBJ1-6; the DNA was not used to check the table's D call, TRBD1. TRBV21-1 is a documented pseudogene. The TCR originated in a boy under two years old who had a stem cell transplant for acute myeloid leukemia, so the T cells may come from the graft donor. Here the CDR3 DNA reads TGTGCCAGCAGCCTTCGTGGACAGTCCGAGGGGGATTCACCCCTCCACTTT. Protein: CASSLRGQSEGDSPLHF.